This T cell receptor (beta chain) was observed in a study of OX40 agonist ivuxolimab in advanced cancers. Points from the study as a whole: With doses of 0.1-3.0 mg/kg, partial responders showed among the lowest clonal expansion. Certain nonresponders likewise exhibited a low normalized T-cell clonal expansion. The CD4+ and CD8+ T cells in the blood had expanded clonally by week 6 at 0.1 to 3.0 mg/kg.

Only one count was recorded for this clone. Its antigen remains unknown. The length of the CDR3 is 13 residues. CDR1 is SGHRS, CDR2 YFSETQ, per germline. The germline V and J ends were trimmed by 0 bases and 4 bases, with 7 bases remaining between them. The method was immunoSEQ multiplex PCR; TCRdb's version includes in-frame clones alone and lacks a portion of them. The sample has some 83,000 clones; roughly 90% are singletons. This TCR was recovered from an adult with an advanced solid tumor such as melanoma, head and neck, liver or kidney cancer. The J gene is TRBJ1-1, the V gene TRBV5-1; TRBD1 is a possible D gene (6 bases). The specimen comprised CD4+ or CD8+ T cells sorted from blood, sampled in a trial of the OX40 agonist ivuxolimab. The CDR3 loop is CASSLDRATEAFF. As DNA, the CDR3 is TGCGCCAGCAGCTTGGACAGGGCCACTGAAGCTTTCTTT.